One and the same sample provided the 21 T cell receptor beta chains below, sequenced in a study of cytomegalovirus exposure and HLA in healthy donors. The PCR made use of 60 Vbeta and 13 Jbeta primers. Clones were sequenced by immunoSEQ multiplex PCR, and TCRdb holds only the in-frame ones, with some missing. The table lists about 130,000 clones, 65% to 80% of them singletons. The material sequenced was PBMCs. These receptors were collected from a man in his forties or fifties in good health and CMV-seronegative.

The chain carries TRBV28 and TRBJ1-2; D may be TRBD1 (5 bases). This CDR3 region has 12 residues. V dropped 5 bases and J dropped 4 bases, with 8 bases sitting between them. Germline CDR1 is MDHEN and CDR2 is SYDVKM. CDR3 protein: CASSLGGYGYTF. In DNA form, the CDR3 reads TGTGCCAGCAGTCTCGGGGGCTATGGCTACACCTTC.

The gene calls are TRBV4-1 and TRBJ2-1; 7 positions match TRBD1. This CDR3 has 16 residues. Unmatched junction bases numbered 8, after V lost 4 bases and J lost 2 bases. Germline lookup yields CDR1 MGHRA and CDR2 YSYEKL. For the CDR3, the DNA is TGCGCCAGCAGCCGAGCGCGACAGGGAACCTACAATGAGCAGTTCTTC. This sequence encodes CASSRARQGTYNEQFF.

This clone was recorded a few times. This rearrangement joins TRBV7-2 to TRBJ1-2; 9 bases map to TRBD1. Per the germline V gene, CDR1 is SGHTA and CDR2 is FQGNSA. CDR3 length: 13 residues. V lost 5 bases to trimming and J lost 7 bases; unmatched junction nucleotides: 5. The CDR3 region is CASSQGQGGGYTF. The CDR3 nucleotides read TGTGCCAGCAGCCAGGGACAGGGTGGTGGCTACACCTTC.

This chain uses TRBV13 with TRBJ2-7; no clear D gene. Trimming shortened V by 5 bases and J by 2 bases, and 10 bases separated the two germline ends. The germline CDR1 and CDR2 sequences are PRHDT and FYEKMQ (reference sequence). The CDR3 contains 13 residues. The CDR3 is CASSPRLAYEQYF. As DNA, the CDR3 is TGTGCCAGCAGCCCGCGGCTGGCCTACGAGCAGTACTTC.

This clone is labeled as large. V and J are TRBV6-1 and TRBJ2-5, with TRBD2 matching over 7 bases. The CDR3 extends over 15 amino acids. Germline CDR1 and CDR2: MNHNS and SASEGT. V dropped 3 bases and J dropped 2; count of bases not matched to a gene: 6. CDR3 DNA sequence: TGTGCCAGCAGTGAGGTGGTGGGGGGGCAAGAGACCCAGTACTTC. Translation: CASSEVVGGQETQYF.

The rearrangement joins TRBV13 to TRBJ2-7; the match to TRBD2 covers 8 bases. Germline V CDR1 and CDR2: PRHDT, FYEKMQ (reference sequence). The V gene end was trimmed by 5 bases and the J gene end by 0 bases; junction bases not matched to a gene: 15. The CDR3 sequence is 18 residues long. CDR3 DNA: TGTGCCAGCAGCAACCGAGACGGGGGGGGCCTAAGCTCCTACGAGCAGTACTTC. Translating gives CASSNRDGGGLSSYEQYF.

The chain joins TRBV27 to TRBJ1-4; D may be TRBD1 (6 bases). V was clipped by 6 bases and J by 5 bases, with 16 bases between them. The CDR3 has 15 amino acids. The germline gives CDR1 MNHEY, CDR2 SMNVEV (reference sequence). The chain's CDR3 is CASSSYRVGNEKLFF. CDR3 bases: TGTGCCAGCAGCTCCTACAGGGTTGGGAATGAAAAACTGTTTTTT.

The genes are TRBV7-8 and TRBJ2-7, with 9 positions matching TRBD1. V dropped 5 bases and J dropped 3; count of bases not matched to a gene: 5. This CDR3 spans 14 amino acids. From germline, CDR1 is SGHVS and CDR2 FQNEAQ. CDR3 sequence (DNA): TGTGCCAGCAGCCCCCGGACAGGGGACTACGAGCAGTACTTC. Its translation: CASSPRTGDYEQYF.

This clone was observed a handful of times. The chain uses TRBV4-3 and TRBJ2-1; D is perhaps TRBD2 (5 bases). This CDR3 region has 17 residues. CDR1 LGHNA and CDR2 YSLEER come from the germline V gene. Trimming took 1 base from V and 6 from J, leaving 19 bases between them. The CDR3 DNA follows: TGCGCCAGCAGCCAAGTACGAAGCGGCGGGCCGGGCAATGAGCAGTTCTTC. This codes for CASSQVRSGGPGNEQFF.

V usage is TRBV11-2 and J usage is TRBJ2-3, with 10 bases identical to TRBD2. The CDR3 loop spans 17 amino acids. Trimming at V came to 2 bases and at J to 1 base, leaving 6 bases not matched to a gene. Germline CDR1 is SGHAT and CDR2 is FQNNGV. The CDR3 DNA follows: TGTGCCAGCAGCTTATGGGCTAGCGGGAGAGGCACAGATACGCAGTATTTT. As protein: CASSLWASGRGTDTQYF.

This clone was counted once. The rearrangement joins TRBV5-5 to TRBJ1-1; D remains ambiguous. CDR1 and CDR2 from the germline V gene are SGHKS and YYEKEE (reference sequence). The CDR3 runs to 14 residues. V lost 4 bases and J lost 1, with 11 bases in between. The CDR3 protein is CASSQTVPNTEAFF. The CDR3 nucleotides read TGTGCCAGCAGCCAAACGGTACCGAACACTGAAGCTTTCTTT.

The chain uses TRBV9 and TRBJ1-6; D may be TRBD1 (6 bases). Germline CDR1 is SGDLS and CDR2 is YYNGEE. Trimming stripped 0 bases from V and 5 bases from J, with 12 bases between. This CDR3 region has 16 residues. This CDR3 reads CASSVAGGDHNSPLHF. Here the CDR3 DNA reads TGTGCCAGCAGCGTAGCGGGGGGCGACCATAATTCACCCCTCCACTTT.

This clone was recorded once. CDR3 protein: CASKREAGGTDTQYF. The DNA for the CDR3 is TGTGCCAGCAAAAGAGAGGCGGGGGGCACAGATACGCAGTATTTT. This rearrangement joins TRBV2 to TRBJ2-3; TRBD2 matches at 7 bases. This CDR3 spans 15 amino acids. Germline V gene data show CDR1 as SNHLY and CDR2 as FYNNEI. J lost 1 base, V lost 7 bases, and 8 bases had no gene match.

The chain employs TRBV5-1 and TRBJ1-3; D is unclear. The CDR3 totals 15 residues. Germline CDR1 is SGHRS and CDR2 is YFSETQ. V lost 0 bases and J lost 0, with 7 bases in between. The CDR3 coding sequence is TGCGCCAGCAGCTTGGCCTTGAGCTCTGGAAACACCATATATTTT. Residues: CASSLALSSGNTIYF.

This clone is a singleton in its sample. V usage is TRBV19 and J usage is TRBJ1-4, with a weak D call TRBD1 (5 bases). CDR3 length: 13 residues. V was pared by 7 bases and J by 8 bases, with 14 bases between. The germline gives CDR1 LNHDA, CDR2 SQIVND (reference sequence). The CDR3 bases are TGTGCCAGTAAGCCCAGGGAGGTCGAAAAACTGTTTTTT. The encoded protein is CASKPREVEKLFF.

V usage is TRBV7-7 and J usage is TRBJ2-7, with TRBD1 as a possible D gene (6 bases). Trimming pared 1 base from V and 0 bases from J, leaving 10 bases between. From germline, CDR1 is SSHAT and CDR2 FNYEAQ (reference sequence). CDR3 length: 15 residues. CDR3 amino acids: CASSLGQGPSYEQYF. CDR3 DNA sequence: TGTGCCAGCAGCTTAGGGCAGGGGCCCTCCTACGAGCAGTACTTC.

The chain joins TRBV4-3 to TRBJ2-7; possibly TRBD2 for D (5 bases). Per the germline V gene, CDR1 is LGHNA and CDR2 is YSLEER. V shed 0 bases and J shed 0 bases, with 12 bases lying between them. This CDR3 has 16 residues. The CDR3 DNA follows: TGCGCCAGCAGCCAAGAATCGGGGATCTACTCCTACGAGCAGTACTTC. This gives the protein CASSQESGIYSYEQYF.

The J gene is TRBJ1-1, the V gene TRBV6-5, with a tentative D call TRBD1 (5 bases). Germline assignment: CDR1 MNHEY and CDR2 SVGAGI. The CDR3 contains 13 residues. Trimming removed 6 bases at V and 5 bases at J, with 13 bases between. The CDR3: CASRAGGWTEAFF. CDR3 DNA: TGTGCCAGCAGGGCGGGGGGGTGGACTGAAGCTTTCTTT.

The gene calls are TRBV7-3 and TRBJ2-1; 12 bases agree with TRBD2. Losses at the gene ends were 5 bases for V and 7 bases for J; bases not matched to a gene: 6. Germline lookup yields CDR1 SGHTA and CDR2 FQGTGA. The length of the CDR3 is 15 residues. The CDR3 loop reads CASSAGTSGYNEQFF. DNA for the CDR3: TGTGCCAGCAGCGCTGGGACTAGCGGGTATAATGAGCAGTTCTTC.

CDR3 loop: CASSQGGVEAFF. The DNA for the CDR3 is TGCGCCAGCAGCCAAGGTGGAGTTGAAGCTTTCTTT. The chain has TRBV4-1 and TRBJ1-1; D uncertain. This CDR3 comprises 12 residues. Between the trimmed V and J ends, which lost 1 base and 7 bases, there was a span of 7 bases. Germline-derived CDR1 and CDR2 are MGHRA and YSYEKL.

The CDR3 bases are TGCGCCAGCAGCTTGGTGGAGGGGGGGCTTGAGACCCAGTACTTC. Amino acids: CASSLVEGGLETQYF. The chain couples TRBV5-1 to TRBJ2-5; tentative D call: TRBD2 (7 bases). The V gene lost 0 bases and the J gene lost 5 bases, with 14 bases spanning the gap. CDR3 length equals 15 residues. From germline, CDR1 is SGHRS and CDR2 YFSETQ.